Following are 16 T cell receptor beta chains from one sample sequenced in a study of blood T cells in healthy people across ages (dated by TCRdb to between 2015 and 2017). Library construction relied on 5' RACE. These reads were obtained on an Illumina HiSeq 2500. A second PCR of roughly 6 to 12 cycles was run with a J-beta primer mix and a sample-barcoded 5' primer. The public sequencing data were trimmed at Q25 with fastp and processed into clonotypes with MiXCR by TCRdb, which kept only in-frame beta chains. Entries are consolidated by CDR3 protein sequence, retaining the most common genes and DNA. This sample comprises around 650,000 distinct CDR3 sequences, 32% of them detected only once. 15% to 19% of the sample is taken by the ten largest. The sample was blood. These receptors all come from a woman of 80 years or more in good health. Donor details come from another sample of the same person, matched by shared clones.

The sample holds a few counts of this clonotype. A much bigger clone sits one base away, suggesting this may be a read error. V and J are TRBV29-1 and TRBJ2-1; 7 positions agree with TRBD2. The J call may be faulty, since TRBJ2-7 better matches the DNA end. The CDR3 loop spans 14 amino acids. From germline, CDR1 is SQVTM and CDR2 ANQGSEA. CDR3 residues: CSAGRWEVYNEQYF. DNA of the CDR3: TGCAGCGCCGGGAGGTGGGAGGTGTACAATGAGCAGTACTTC.

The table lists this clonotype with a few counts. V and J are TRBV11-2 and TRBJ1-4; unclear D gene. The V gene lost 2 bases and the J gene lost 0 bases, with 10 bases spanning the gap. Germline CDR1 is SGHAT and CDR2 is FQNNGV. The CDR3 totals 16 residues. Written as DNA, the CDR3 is TGTGCCAGCAGCTTACGAACTGTTGCAACTAATGAAAAACTGTTTTTT. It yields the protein CASSLRTVATNEKLFF.

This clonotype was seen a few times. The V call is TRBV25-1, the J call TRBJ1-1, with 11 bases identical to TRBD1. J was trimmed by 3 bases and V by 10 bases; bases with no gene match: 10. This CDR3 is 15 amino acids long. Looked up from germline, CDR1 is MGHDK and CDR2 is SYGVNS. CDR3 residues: CANPAGTGGYTEAFF. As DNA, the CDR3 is TGTGCCAACCCCGCGGGGACAGGGGGTTACACTGAAGCTTTCTTT.

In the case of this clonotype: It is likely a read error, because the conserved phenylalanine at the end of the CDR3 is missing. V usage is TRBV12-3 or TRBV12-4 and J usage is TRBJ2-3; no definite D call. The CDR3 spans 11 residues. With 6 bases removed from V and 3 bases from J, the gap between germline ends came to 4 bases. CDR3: CASSITDTQYS. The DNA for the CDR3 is TGTGCCAGCAGCATTACAGATACGCAGTATTCC.

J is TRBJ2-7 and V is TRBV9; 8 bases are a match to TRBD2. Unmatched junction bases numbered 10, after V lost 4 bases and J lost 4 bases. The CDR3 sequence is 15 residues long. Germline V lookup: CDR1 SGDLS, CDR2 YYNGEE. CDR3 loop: CASSYAPAGVYEQYF. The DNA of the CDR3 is TGTGCCAGCAGCTACGCCCCAGCGGGAGTATACGAGCAGTACTTC.

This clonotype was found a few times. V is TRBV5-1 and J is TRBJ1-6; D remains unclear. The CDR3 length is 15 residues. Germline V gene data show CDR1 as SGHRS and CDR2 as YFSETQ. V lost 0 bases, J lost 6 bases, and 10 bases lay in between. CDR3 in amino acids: CASSLAGTPNSPLHF. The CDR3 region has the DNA TGCGCCAGCAGCTTGGCGGGAACACCTAATTCACCCCTCCACTTT.

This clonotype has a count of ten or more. The CDR3 DNA is TGCAGTGCTCCGCGGGGGGAGGACACAGATACGCAGTATTTT. It is translated as CSAPRGEDTDTQYF. The chain couples TRBV20-1 to TRBJ2-3, with 8 bases matching TRBD2. In germline, CDR1 is DFQATT, CDR2 SNEGSKA (reference sequence). V was clipped by 5 bases and J by 2 bases; unmatched bases: 6. This CDR3 is built from 14 residues.

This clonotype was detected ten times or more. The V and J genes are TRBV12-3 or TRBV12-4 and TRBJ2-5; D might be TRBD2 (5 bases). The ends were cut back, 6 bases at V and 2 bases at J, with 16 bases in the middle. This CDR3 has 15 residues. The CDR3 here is CASRPSGLPQETQYF. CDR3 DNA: TGTGCCAGCAGGCCGAGCGGCCTCCCTCAAGAGACCCAGTACTTC.

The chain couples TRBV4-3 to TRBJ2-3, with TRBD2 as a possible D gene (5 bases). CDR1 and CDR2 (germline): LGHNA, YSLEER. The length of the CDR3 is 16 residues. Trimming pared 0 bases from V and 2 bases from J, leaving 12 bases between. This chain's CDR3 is CASSQEVSANTDTQYF. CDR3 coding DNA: TGCGCCAGCAGCCAAGAAGTTAGCGCAAACACAGATACGCAGTATTTT.

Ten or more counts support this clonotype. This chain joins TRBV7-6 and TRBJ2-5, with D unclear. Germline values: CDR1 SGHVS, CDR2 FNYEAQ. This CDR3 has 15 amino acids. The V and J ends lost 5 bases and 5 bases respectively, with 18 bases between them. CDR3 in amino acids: CASSPKGVLGETQYF. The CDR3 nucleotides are TGTGCCAGCAGCCCTAAGGGTGTCCTCGGGGAGACCCAGTACTTC.

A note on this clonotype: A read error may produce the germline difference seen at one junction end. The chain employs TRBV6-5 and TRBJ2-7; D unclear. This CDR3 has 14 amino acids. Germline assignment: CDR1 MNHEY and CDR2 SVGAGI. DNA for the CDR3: TGTGCCAGTAGTTACCCTGGGTCTTCTATCGAGCAGTACTTC. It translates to CASSYPGSSIEQYF.

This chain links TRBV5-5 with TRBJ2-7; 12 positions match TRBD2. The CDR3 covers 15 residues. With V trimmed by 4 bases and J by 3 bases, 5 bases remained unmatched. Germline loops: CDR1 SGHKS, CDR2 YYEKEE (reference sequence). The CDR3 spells CASSTETSGGYEQYF. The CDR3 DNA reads TGTGCCAGCAGCACCGAGACTAGCGGGGGCTACGAGCAGTACTTC.

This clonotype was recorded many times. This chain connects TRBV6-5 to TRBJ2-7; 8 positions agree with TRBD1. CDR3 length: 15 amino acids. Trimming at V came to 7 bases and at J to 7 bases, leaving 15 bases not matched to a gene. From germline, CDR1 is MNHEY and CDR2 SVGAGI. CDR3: CASMAGGLGLGEQYF. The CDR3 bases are TGTGCCAGCATGGCAGGGGGCCTCGGGCTGGGGGAGCAGTACTTC.

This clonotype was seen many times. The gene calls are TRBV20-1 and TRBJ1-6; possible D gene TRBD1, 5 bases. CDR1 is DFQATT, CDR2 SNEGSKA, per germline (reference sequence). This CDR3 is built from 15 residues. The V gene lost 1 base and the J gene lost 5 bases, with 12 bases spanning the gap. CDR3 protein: CSARAGLGDNSPLHF. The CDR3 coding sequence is TGCAGTGCTAGAGCAGGGTTAGGGGATAATTCACCCCTCCACTTT.

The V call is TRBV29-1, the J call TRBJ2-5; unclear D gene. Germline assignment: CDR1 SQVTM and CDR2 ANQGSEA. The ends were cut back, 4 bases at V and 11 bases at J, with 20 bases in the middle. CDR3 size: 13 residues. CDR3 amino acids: CSVVAGNLKEQYF. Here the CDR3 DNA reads TGCAGCGTTGTGGCTGGAAATCTAAAAGAGCAGTACTTC.

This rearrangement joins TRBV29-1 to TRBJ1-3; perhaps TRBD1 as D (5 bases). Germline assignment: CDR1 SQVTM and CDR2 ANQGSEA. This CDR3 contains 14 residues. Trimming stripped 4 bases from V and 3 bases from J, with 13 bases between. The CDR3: CSVGGGGGGNTIYF. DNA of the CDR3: TGCAGCGTTGGGGGCGGTGGTGGTGGAAACACCATATATTTT.